One and the same sample provided the 10 T cell receptor beta chains below, sequenced in a study of early T cells in non-severe SARS-CoV-2 infection. TCRdb recomputed calls from the 5' RACE reads with MiXCR, one row per CDR3 protein. This table has about 64,000 distinct CDR3 sequences, around 12% appearing once. Sequenced sample: whole blood. These receptors all come from an adult who was a healthcare worker with PCR-confirmed SARS-CoV-2 infection or an uninfected control (not recorded which).

This clonotype was observed a handful of times. The J gene is TRBJ2-3, the V gene TRBV2; 7 bases map to TRBD1. The V gene end was trimmed by 8 bases and the J gene end by 11 bases; junction bases not matched to a gene: 13. CDR3 length: 13 residues. Per germline, CDR1 SNHLY and CDR2 FYNNEI. CDR3 protein: CASLDRAVSRQYF. The CDR3 bases are TGTGCCAGCTTAGACAGGGCGGTCAGTCGGCAGTATTTT.

The chain is built from TRBV20-1 and TRBJ2-7; 9 bases fit TRBD1. The CDR3 is 14 residues long. Germline CDR1 is DFQATT and CDR2 is SNEGSKA (reference sequence). Trimming at V came to 6 bases and at J to 0 bases, leaving 6 bases not matched to a gene. The CDR3 coding sequence is TGCAGTGCCCGACCGGGACAGGGCTCCTACGAGCAGTACTTC. Residues: CSARPGQGSYEQYF.

This clonotype was found many times. The J gene is TRBJ1-6, the V gene TRBV6-5; D remains ambiguous. Germline V gives CDR1 MNHEY, CDR2 SVGAGI. This CDR3 has 15 amino acids. Trimming shortened V by 6 bases and J by 8 bases, and 17 bases separated the two germline ends. This CDR3 reads CASRPGTGVYSPLHF. The CDR3 nucleotides are TGTGCCAGCAGACCGGGCACCGGGGTTTATTCACCCCTCCACTTT.

Ten or more counts support this clonotype. The chain joins TRBV19 to TRBJ1-2; 7 bases map to TRBD1. Germline CDR1 and CDR2: LNHDA and SQIVND (reference sequence). After removal of 5 bases from V and 0 bases from J, the junction contained 12 bases not matched to a gene. The length of the CDR3 is 17 residues. The CDR3 nucleotides read TGTGCCAGTAGTCCCCCCGGGACAGAAACATCTAACTATGGCTACACCTTC. Its translation: CASSPPGTETSNYGYTF.

This clonotype was counted between two and nine times. This chain connects TRBV6-1 to TRBJ2-2; 10 nucleotides line up with TRBD1. J lost 7 bases, V lost 6 bases, and 8 bases had no gene match. Germline V gene lookup returns CDR1 MNHNS and CDR2 SASEGT. There are 15 residues in the CDR3. The CDR3 here is CASSTTGGLGGELFF. CDR3 nucleotide sequence: TGTGCCAGCAGCACGACAGGGGGCCTTGGCGGGGAGCTGTTTTTT.

This clonotype was counted a few times. The rearrangement uses TRBV12-3 or TRBV12-4 and TRBJ1-1, with 8 bases fitting TRBD1. This CDR3 has 17 residues. With 0 bases clipped from V and 3 bases from J, the junction kept 9 bases outside the gene matches. The CDR3 nucleotides are TGTGCCAGCAGTTTAGCGAGGGCAGGGGGCCTGGACACTGAAGCTTTCTTT. This translates into CASSLARAGGLDTEAFF.

This clonotype was seen a few times. The rearrangement joins TRBV5-1 to TRBJ2-5, with 10 bases that match TRBD1. The CDR3 runs 15 residues. Trimming cost V 4 bases and J 2 bases; bases outside gene matches: 5. Germline-derived CDR1 and CDR2 are SGHRS and YFSETQ. The CDR3 is CASSVGQGSQETQYF. The CDR3 region has the DNA TGCGCCAGCAGCGTGGGACAGGGGTCACAAGAGACCCAGTACTTC.

The chain uses TRBV7-6 and TRBJ2-7; D is possibly TRBD1 or TRBD2 (6 bases each). The germline V gene has CDR1 SGHVS and CDR2 FNYEAQ. CDR3 length: 12 amino acids. V shed 5 bases and J shed 6 bases, with 11 bases lying between them. The CDR3 DNA reads TGTGCCAGCAGCAAACAGGGACTCGAGCAGTACTTC. Translating it yields CASSKQGLEQYF.

At least ten counts were recorded for this clonotype. V is TRBV2 and J is TRBJ2-5; D perhaps matches TRBD1 (5 bases). The germline V and J ends were trimmed by 5 bases and 5 bases, with 21 bases remaining between them. Per germline, CDR1 SNHLY and CDR2 FYNNEI. This CDR3 is built from 16 residues. In DNA, the CDR3 is TGTGCCAGCAGTCAAGATGCGACAGTCTTTCAGGAGACCCAGTACTTC. Translation: CASSQDATVFQETQYF.

This clonotype was observed a few times. The chain recombines TRBV7-3 with TRBJ2-5; 9 positions match TRBD1. CDR3 length equals 14 residues. Germline CDR1 and CDR2: SGHTA and FQGTGA. With 4 bases clipped from V and 5 bases from J, the junction kept 5 bases outside the gene matches. In DNA form, the CDR3 reads TGTGCCAGCAGCTCGGACAGGGGAGGGGAGACCCAGTACTTC. Protein product: CASSSDRGGETQYF.